The 16 T cell receptor beta chains below all came from one sample that was sequenced in a study of blood T cell repertoires in COVID-19. Using immunoSEQ multiplex PCR, the repertoire was profiled, and TCRdb retains in-frame clones only, with some absent. The table shows around 49,000 clones, with approximately 81% occurring only once. Sequenced input: peripheral blood. The receptors come from a woman over 75 with COVID-19, enrolled during active disease.

J is TRBJ2-7 and V is TRBV6-6; a weak D match, TRBD1 (5 bases). The CDR3 spans 13 residues. V shed 6 bases and J shed 2 bases, with 11 bases lying between them. CDR1 and CDR2 from the germline V gene are MNHNY and SVGAGI (reference sequence). The CDR3 here is CASRPTEPYEQYF. The CDR3, as DNA: TGTGCCAGCAGACCGACAGAACCCTACGAGCAGTACTTC.

This clone was detected once. CDR3 region: CASSVGSSETSGPRKYF. The CDR3 nucleotides read TGTGCCAGCAGCGTAGGGTCCTCCGAGACTAGCGGGCCTAGGAAGTATTTT. The chain employs TRBV9 and TRBJ2-3, with 10 bases matching TRBD2. There are 17 residues in the CDR3. The J segment lost 13 bases and the V segment lost 0 bases, leaving 17 bases of the junction unmatched. Germline values: CDR1 SGDLS, CDR2 YYNGEE.

V is TRBV2 and J is TRBJ2-1; D call uncertain. Looked up from germline, CDR1 is SNHLY and CDR2 is FYNNEI. V shed 6 bases and J shed 2 bases, with 11 bases lying between them. CDR3 length: 14 residues. CDR3 loop: CASRPLVTYNEQFF. CDR3 coding DNA: TGTGCCAGCAGACCGCTAGTCACCTACAATGAGCAGTTCTTC.

The chain employs TRBV18 and TRBJ1-1, with TRBD1 matching 9 bases. The CDR3 runs 18 residues. J gave up 1 base and V 0 bases, and 9 bases lay outside the gene matches. Germline values: CDR1 KGHSH, CDR2 LQKENI. As DNA, the CDR3 is TGTGCCAGCTCACCACCGAGAGGACAGGGGTTTTCGAACACTGAAGCTTTCTTT. Amino acids: CASSPPRGQGFSNTEAFF.

V and J are TRBV11-2 and TRBJ1-4; D unclear. CDR3 size: 14 residues. V shed 5 bases and J shed 0 bases, with 7 bases lying between them. Germline CDR1 reads SGHAT; CDR2 reads FQNNGV. CDR3 nucleotides: TGTGCCAGCAGCCGCCGGTCAACTAATGAAAAACTGTTTTTT. It translates to CASSRRSTNEKLFF.

V usage is TRBV5-1 and J usage is TRBJ1-1; TRBD1 is a possible D gene (6 bases). Germline V CDR1 and CDR2: SGHRS, YFSETQ. The CDR3 consists of 14 residues. V dropped 7 bases and J dropped 0 bases, with 13 bases sitting between them. CDR3 amino acids: CASQPGQLNTEAFF. The CDR3 region has the DNA TGCGCCAGCCAACCCGGACAGTTGAACACTGAAGCTTTCTTT.

The genes are TRBV14 and TRBJ2-2; TRBD2 might be the D (6 bases). The CDR3 totals 15 residues. The V gene lost 1 base and the J gene lost 5 bases, with 11 bases spanning the gap. CDR1 SGHDN and CDR2 FVKESK come from the germline V gene. The CDR3 coding sequence is TGTGCCAGCAGCCAAGGGAGGGGAAGGACCGGGGAGCTGTTTTTT. Translated, it gives CASSQGRGRTGELFF.

The table lists this clone with a few counts. The V and J genes are TRBV19 and TRBJ2-1; a possible D gene is TRBD1 (6 bases). This CDR3 is 15 amino acids long. Germline V gives CDR1 LNHDA, CDR2 SQIVND (reference sequence). Trimming took 4 bases from V and 2 from J, leaving 12 bases between them. DNA for the CDR3: TGTGCCAGTAGTACCCCGACAGGAGCCTACAATGAGCAGTTCTTC. Protein product: CASSTPTGAYNEQFF.

The CDR3: CASSSIERKIGELFF. CDR3 nucleotide sequence: TGTGCCAGCAGCTCCATTGAGCGGAAAATCGGGGAGCTGTTTTTT. V usage is TRBV7-9 and J usage is TRBJ2-2, with D possibly being TRBD2 (5 bases). This CDR3 spans 15 amino acids. Trimming shortened V by 4 bases and J by 7 bases, and 16 bases separated the two germline ends. Germline CDR1 reads SEHNR; CDR2 reads FQNEAQ (reference sequence).

The chain is built from TRBV29-1 and TRBJ2-3; 7 positions agree with TRBD1. CDR1 SQVTM and CDR2 ANQGSEA come from the germline V gene. This CDR3 has 14 residues. V was pared by 6 bases and J by 1 base, with 7 bases of the junction left unmatched. The CDR3 nucleotides read TGCAGCGTCCTTACAGGGGCAGGCACAGATACGCAGTATTTT. As protein: CSVLTGAGTDTQYF.

V and J are TRBV28 and TRBJ1-2; D not resolved. Looked up from germline, CDR1 is MDHEN and CDR2 is SYDVKM. V was clipped by 3 bases and J by 4 bases, with 12 bases between them. The CDR3 has 14 residues. In nucleotides, the CDR3 is TGTGCCAGCAGTTTGAGGGTGCCCTTCTATGGCTACACCTTC. Residues: CASSLRVPFYGYTF.

This chain joins TRBV19 and TRBJ2-1; 12 nucleotides agree with TRBD1. Germline V lookup: CDR1 LNHDA, CDR2 SQIVND (reference sequence). The trim removed 5 bases at V and 0 bases at J, leaving 17 bases unmatched. The CDR3 spans 21 residues. The CDR3 here is CASSAVMAGTGGRGSYNEQFF. CDR3 DNA: TGTGCCAGTAGTGCGGTGATGGCCGGGACAGGGGGCAGGGGCTCCTACAATGAGCAGTTCTTC. Filled out from reference TRBV19 and TRBJ2-1, the complete variable domain reads DGGITQSPKYLFRKEGQNVTLSCEQNLNHDAMYWYRQDPGQGLRLIYYSQIVNDFQKGDIAEGYSVSREKKESFPLTVTSAQKNPTAFYLCASSAVMAGTGGRGSYNEQFFGPGTRLTVL.

The chain couples TRBV5-1 to TRBJ2-3; maybe TRBD1 (5 bases). This CDR3 comprises 16 residues. The V and J ends lost 2 bases and 0 bases respectively, with 13 bases between them. The germline gives CDR1 SGHRS, CDR2 YFSETQ. The CDR3 nucleotides are TGCGCCAGCAGCTTTTCCGGGCAGGGAAGCACAGATACGCAGTATTTT. Translated, it gives CASSFSGQGSTDTQYF.

The chain links TRBV5-1 to TRBJ2-5; 11 nucleotides align to TRBD2. Germline V gene sequence: CDR1 SGHRS, CDR2 YFSETQ. CDR3 length: 16 residues. The V and J ends lost 1 base and 5 bases, in that order; junction bases with no gene match: 7. The CDR3 reads CASSLMTSGTRETQYF. The CDR3 DNA reads as TGCGCCAGCAGCTTGATGACTAGCGGGACTCGGGAGACCCAGTACTTC.

The J gene is TRBJ2-7, the V gene TRBV5-4, with TRBD2 matching 12 bases. The germline V gene encodes CDR1 SGHNT and CDR2 YYREEE (reference sequence). V shed 3 bases and J 5 bases; nucleotides not matched to a gene: 9. The CDR3 covers 16 residues. CDR3 region: CASSSAPTSGSNEQYF. The CDR3 DNA is TGTGCCAGCAGCTCTGCGCCGACTAGCGGGAGTAACGAGCAGTACTTC.

V usage is TRBV7-8 and J usage is TRBJ1-6; D is undetermined. V was shortened by 4 bases and J by 6 bases, with 16 bases between the two germline ends. This CDR3 is 16 amino acids long. CDR1 and CDR2 (germline): SGHVS, FQNEAQ. CDR3 sequence (DNA): TGTGCCAGCAGCTCCCGGCTGGAGAGTCCTAATTCACCCCTCCACTTT. Encoded protein: CASSSRLESPNSPLHF. Full variable domain (remainder filled in from reference TRBV7-8 and TRBJ1-6): GAGVSQSPRYKVAKRGQDVALRCDPISGHVSLFWYQQALGQGPEFLTYFQNEAQLDKSGLPSDRFFAERPEGSVSTLKIQRTQQEDSAVYLCASSSRLESPNSPLHFGNGTRLTVT.